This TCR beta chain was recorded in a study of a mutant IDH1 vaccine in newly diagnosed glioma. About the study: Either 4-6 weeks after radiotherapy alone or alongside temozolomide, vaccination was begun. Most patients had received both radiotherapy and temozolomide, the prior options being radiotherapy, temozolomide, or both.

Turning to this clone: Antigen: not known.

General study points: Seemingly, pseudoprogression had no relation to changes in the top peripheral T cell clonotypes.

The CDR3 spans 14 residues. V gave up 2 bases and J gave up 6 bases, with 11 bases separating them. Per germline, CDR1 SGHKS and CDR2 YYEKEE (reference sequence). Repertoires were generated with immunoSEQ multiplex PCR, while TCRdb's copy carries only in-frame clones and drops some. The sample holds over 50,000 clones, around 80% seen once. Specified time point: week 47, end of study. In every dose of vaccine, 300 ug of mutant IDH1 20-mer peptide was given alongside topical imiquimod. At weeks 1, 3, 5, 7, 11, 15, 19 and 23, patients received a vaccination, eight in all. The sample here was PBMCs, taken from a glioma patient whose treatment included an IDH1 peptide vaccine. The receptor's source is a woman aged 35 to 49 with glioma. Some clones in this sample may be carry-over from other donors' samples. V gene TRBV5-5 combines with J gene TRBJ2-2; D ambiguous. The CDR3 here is CASSFVRAAGELFF. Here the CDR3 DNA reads TGTGCCAGCAGCTTCGTACGGGCGGCCGGGGAGCTGTTTTTT.